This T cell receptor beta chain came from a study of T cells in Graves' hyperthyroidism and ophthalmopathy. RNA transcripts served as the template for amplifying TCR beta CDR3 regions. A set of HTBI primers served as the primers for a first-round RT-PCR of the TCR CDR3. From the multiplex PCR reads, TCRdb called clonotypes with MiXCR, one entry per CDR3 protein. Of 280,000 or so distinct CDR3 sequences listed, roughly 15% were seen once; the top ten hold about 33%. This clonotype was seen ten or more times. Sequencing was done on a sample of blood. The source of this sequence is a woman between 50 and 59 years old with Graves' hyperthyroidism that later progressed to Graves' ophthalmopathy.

The CDR3, as DNA: TGTGCCACCAGCATCAGGACGGACATGAACACTGAAGCTTTCTTT. Translating gives CATSIRTDMNTEAFF. This sequence joins TRBV15 and TRBJ1-1, with a possible D match to TRBD1 (5 bases). Deletions cut 4 bases from V and 0 bases from J, with 12 bases between. The germline V gene encodes CDR1 LNHNV and CDR2 YYDKDF (reference sequence). CDR3 size: 15 residues.